This TCR beta chain was identified in a study of vaccination effects on CD4 cells after COVID-19. Study as a whole: Post-vaccine draws lagged the second dose by a median of 72 days. General study findings and limits: Clones arising from infection and from vaccination showed marked clonal contraction late after vaccination.

Data came from immunoSEQ multiplex PCR; TCRdb stores just in-frame clones and leaves some out. The sample lists 30,000 to 40,000 clones, 72% occurring once. V gave up 5 bases and J gave up 4 bases; unmatched junction bases: 4. Germline CDR1 reads LGHDT; CDR2 reads YNNKEL (reference sequence). CDR3 length: 14 residues. Regarding this clone: Its cognate antigen is unknown.

Peptide-pool stimulation followed by sequencing identified expanded antigen-specific CD4+ clonotypes in the ViraFEST assay. Culture lasted under 13 days before CD4+ T cell isolation. Two-dose BNT162b2 or mRNA-1273 vaccination was given to participants. PBMC were cultured at a few million per well with about 10 IU/ml IL-2 and 10 ug/ml peptides. The sequence derives from a human donor who received a COVID-19 vaccine. Sequencing used CD4+ T cells from PBMCs cultured with HCoV-229E spike peptides, obtained after COVID-19 vaccination. The V call is TRBV3-1 (or the pseudogene TRBV3-2), the J call TRBJ1-4; 7 bases align to TRBD1. CDR3 coding DNA: TGTGCCAGCAGCTCTCAGGGGGGTAATGAAAAACTGTTTTTT. Residues: CASSSQGGNEKLFF.